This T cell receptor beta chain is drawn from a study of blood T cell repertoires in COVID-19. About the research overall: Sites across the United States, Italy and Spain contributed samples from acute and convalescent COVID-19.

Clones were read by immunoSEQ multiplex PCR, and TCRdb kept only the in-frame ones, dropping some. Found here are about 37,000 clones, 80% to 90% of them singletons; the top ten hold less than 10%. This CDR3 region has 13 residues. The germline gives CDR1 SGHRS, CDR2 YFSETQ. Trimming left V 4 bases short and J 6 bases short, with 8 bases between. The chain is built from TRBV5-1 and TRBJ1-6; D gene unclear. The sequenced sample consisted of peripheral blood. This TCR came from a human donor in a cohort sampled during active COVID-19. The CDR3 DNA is TGCGCCAGCAGCCGCGATTCTAATTCACCCCTCCACTTT. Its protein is CASSRDSNSPLHF.